These T cell receptor beta chains were read from a single sample in a study of blood T cell repertoires in COVID-19. Method: immunoSEQ multiplex PCR; TCRdb's copy keeps in-frame clones and lacks some. The sample has roughly 66,000 clones; roughly 82% are singletons. Material: peripheral blood. The origin of the receptors is a man aged 55 to 70 with acute or convalescent COVID-19. Both conserved end residues are part of each CDR3. D genes are given only for firm matches. Clone size is shown for a subset of rows, as once, few, many or a class of expanded clone.

CASSMVDRGLSPLHF | TGCGCCAGCAGCATGGTGGACAGGGGACTTTCACCCCTCCACTTT | . | TRBD1 | TRBJ1-6 | TRBV5-1
CAWSVRVLAGLTGELFF | TGTGCCTGGAGTGTACGGGTTTTGGCCGGTCTCACCGGGGAGCTGTTTTTT | . | . | TRBJ2-2 | TRBV30
CASSKKKGPNYNEQFF | TGCGCCAGCAGCAAAAAAAAGGGGCCCAACTACAATGAGCAGTTCTTC | once | . | TRBJ2-1 | TRBV5-1
CASSLIQGETQYF | TGTGCCAGCAGCTTGATACAGGGGGAGACCCAGTACTTC | . | TRBD1 | TRBJ2-5 | TRBV5-4
CATRWGGSSYNEQFF | TGTGCCACCCGGTGGGGGGGTAGCTCCTACAATGAGCAGTTCTTC | . | TRBD2 | TRBJ2-1 | TRBV18
CASSPGQLNTEAFF | TGTGCCAGCAGCCCGGGACAGTTGAACACTGAAGCTTTCTTT | . | TRBD1 | TRBJ1-1 | TRBV7-2
CASSGRGGKDGYTF | TGTGCCAGCAGTGGAAGAGGGGGAAAGGATGGCTACACCTTC | . | . | TRBJ1-2 | TRBV2
CASSEQQGDGANVLTF | TGTGCCAGCAGTGAGCAACAGGGGGATGGGGCCAACGTCCTGACTTTC | . | TRBD1 | TRBJ2-6 | TRBV6-1
CASSHRPTTYNEQFF | TGTGCCAGCAGCCACAGGCCTACGACCTACAATGAGCAGTTCTTC | . | . | TRBJ2-1 | TRBV7-8
CASSLELWDTRTDTQYF | TGTGCCAGCAGCTTAGAGTTGTGGGACACGCGCACAGATACGCAGTATTTT | few | . | TRBJ2-3 | TRBV11-3
CASSSATGHFPPLHF | TGTGCCAGCAGCTCAGCGACAGGGCATTTTCCACCCCTCCACTTT | once | TRBD1 | TRBJ1-6 | TRBV11-2
CASSRGQGARISYSPLHF | TGTGCCAGCAGCCGGGGACAGGGGGCAAGGATATCGTATTCACCCCTCCACTTT | . | TRBD1 | TRBJ1-6 | TRBV5-8
CASSLGTKNIQYF | TGCGCCAGCAGCTTGGGTACCAAAAACATTCAGTACTTC | . | . | TRBJ2-4 | TRBV5-1
CASTQARLTEAFF | TGTGCCAGCACCCAGGCCCGTTTAACTGAAGCTTTCTTT | . | . | TRBJ1-1 | TRBV6-5
CASSVSGDSPLHF | TGTGCCAGCAGTGTGTCAGGGGATTCACCCCTCCACTTT | . | . | TRBJ1-6 | TRBV2
CATSRGDTDKGYTF | TGTGCCACCAGCAGGGGGGACACCGACAAAGGCTACACCTTC | . | . | TRBJ1-2 | TRBV15
CASSQVYSNYGYTF | TGTGCCAGCAGCCAAGTTTACAGTAACTATGGCTACACCTTC | . | . | TRBJ1-2 | TRBV3-1/TRBV3-2
CASSPRTGGNNSPLHF | TGTGCCAGCAGCCCGAGGACAGGGGGGAATAATTCACCCCTCCACTTT | . | TRBD1 | TRBJ1-6 | TRBV5-4
CASTVGRSTDTQYF | TGTGCCAGCACCGTCGGGAGAAGCACAGATACGCAGTATTTT | . | . | TRBJ2-3 | TRBV9
CASSYSGLGSSPLHF | TGTGCCAGCAGTTATTCAGGCCTCGGGAGCTCACCCCTCCACTTT | . | . | TRBJ1-6 | TRBV6-2/TRBV6-3
CASSLASRNQPQHF | TGTGCCAGCAGCTTAGCGTCCAGAAATCAGCCCCAGCATTTT | . | . | TRBJ1-5 | TRBV7-2
CASSNALNTEAFF | TGTGCCAGCAGCAATGCGTTGAACACTGAAGCTTTCTTT | few | . | TRBJ1-1 | TRBV5-4
CASSQSGGADTEAFF | TGTGCCAGCAGCCAATCGGGGGGCGCGGACACTGAAGCTTTCTTT | . | . | TRBJ1-1 | TRBV3-1/TRBV3-2
CASRTGIGQETQYF | TGTGCCAGCCGGACAGGGATTGGCCAAGAGACCCAGTACTTC | . | TRBD1 | TRBJ2-5 | TRBV18
CASSSTGELFF | TGTGCCAGCTCGTCGACCGGGGAGCTGTTTTTT | . | . | TRBJ2-2 | TRBV12-3/TRBV12-4
CASSLAIETNYGYTF | TGTGCCAGCAGCTTAGCCATAGAGACTAACTATGGCTACACCTTC | . | . | TRBJ1-2 | TRBV7-2
CASSFVGGNTGELFF | TGCGCCAGCAGCTTCGTGGGGGGGAACACCGGGGAGCTGTTTTTT | . | . | TRBJ2-2 | TRBV5-1
CASSPATGQGPETQYF | TGTGCCAGCAGCCCTGCGACGGGACAGGGGCCAGAGACCCAGTACTTC | many | TRBD1 | TRBJ2-5 | TRBV7-9
CASSRQGITEAFF | TGTGCCAGTAGTAGACAGGGGATAACTGAAGCTTTCTTT | . | TRBD1 | TRBJ1-1 | TRBV19
CASSRGERELFF | TGTGCCAGCTCGCGTGGGGAGAGGGAGCTGTTTTTT | . | . | TRBJ2-2 | TRBV18